Shown below are 25 T cell receptor beta chains from a single sample sequenced in a study of T-cell memory formation after mild COVID-19. TCRdb analysed the 5' RACE reads with MiXCR anew, one entry per CDR3 protein. The sample comprises hundreds of thousands of distinct CDR3 sequences, around 25% of which are singletons, and roughly an eighth rests with the top ten. The sample was PBMCs or a T cell subset sorted from them (not recorded which). The receptors were gathered from an adult woman who had mild COVID-19 (a few samples of this study predate the infection). Cell type and time point are not known.

This chain uses TRBV7-9 with TRBJ1-1; 12 bases match TRBD1. Trimming removed 1 base from V and 11 bases from J; junction bases left unmatched: 5. The CDR3 extends over 14 amino acids. Germline V gene sequence: CDR1 SEHNR, CDR2 FQNEAQ (reference sequence). CDR3 amino acids: CASSLGGQGAGAFF. The CDR3 DNA sequence: TGTGCCAGCAGCTTAGGGGGACAGGGGGCTGGGGCTTTCTTT.

This clonotype was picked up a small number of times. The chain uses TRBV6-2 or TRBV6-3 and TRBJ2-5; 7 bases map to TRBD2. Per germline, CDR1 MNHEY and CDR2 SVGEGT. With 2 bases clipped from V and 4 bases from J, the junction kept 4 bases outside the gene matches. This CDR3 has 14 amino acids. The CDR3 DNA sequence: TGTGCCAGCAGTTACGAGGGAGGGGTAGAGACCCAGTACTTC. This translates into CASSYEGGVETQYF.

The chain has TRBV20-1 and TRBJ1-2; TRBD1 matches 8 bases. CDR1 DFQATT and CDR2 SNEGSKA come from the germline V gene (reference sequence). V lost 2 bases and J lost 4; bases outside the gene matches: 6. This CDR3 is 14 amino acids long. CDR3 protein: CSARQDRAFYGYTF. The DNA for the CDR3 is TGCAGTGCTAGACAGGACAGGGCGTTCTATGGCTACACCTTC.

The chain carries TRBV6-5 and TRBJ2-3, with TRBD2 matching 9 bases. V trimming: 6 bases; J trimming: 0 bases; junction bases outside the gene matches: 4. Per the germline V gene, CDR1 is MNHEY and CDR2 is SVGAGI. The CDR3 has 15 residues. CDR3 in DNA: TGTGCCAGCAGCCGACTAGCGGTTAGCACAGATACGCAGTATTTT. This sequence encodes CASSRLAVSTDTQYF.

V gene TRBV5-5 combines with J gene TRBJ1-2; D is possibly TRBD1 (5 bases). CDR3 length: 15 amino acids. V lost 4 bases and J 8 bases, leaving 21 bases between the germline ends. Germline CDR1 is SGHKS and CDR2 is YYEKEE (reference sequence). The CDR3 DNA reads as TGTGCCAGCAGCAGAGACGGGGCGATCGGTCGCGGCTACACCTTC. It codes for CASSRDGAIGRGYTF.

J is TRBJ2-1 and V is TRBV29-1; D might be TRBD2 (6 bases). V was trimmed by 8 bases and J by 0 bases, leaving 14 bases between them. Per germline, CDR1 SQVTM and CDR2 ANQGSEA. CDR3 size: 14 residues. The CDR3 DNA is TGCAGCACCCCGGGACTCCGCTCCTACAATGAGCAGTTCTTC. This encodes CSTPGLRSYNEQFF.

This clonotype appeared a few times. The chain has TRBV11-2 and TRBJ1-1, with no clear D. This CDR3 comprises 15 residues. Germline assignment: CDR1 SGHAT and CDR2 FQNNGV. V gave up 1 base and J gave up 3 bases, with 12 bases separating them. CDR3 DNA sequence: TGTGCCAGCAGCTTAGTTCGGGGTCGGGACACTGAAGCTTTCTTT. Translating gives CASSLVRGRDTEAFF.

This chain uses TRBV5-6 with TRBJ2-7, with D possibly matching TRBD2 (6 bases). Germline V gene data show CDR1 as SGHDT and CDR2 as YYEEEE. This CDR3 has 14 amino acids. V lost 5 bases and J lost 3, with 15 bases in between. The CDR3 DNA reads as TGTGCCAGCAGTTGGAGGGCCCCCAGCTACGAGCAGTACTTC. Amino acids: CASSWRAPSYEQYF.

The chain uses TRBV19 and TRBJ2-5; a weak D match, TRBD1 (5 bases). Germline V gene data show CDR1 as LNHDA and CDR2 as SQIVND (reference sequence). Trimming removed 3 bases at V and 13 bases at J, with 18 bases between. The CDR3 consists of 13 residues. The CDR3, as DNA: TGTGCCAGTAGTATCAGTTGGGGTCGACAGCGGTACTTC. The encoded protein is CASSISWGRQRYF.

About this clonotype itself: It is likely a read error, because the conserved phenylalanine at the end of the CDR3 is missing. V usage is TRBV3-1 and J usage is TRBJ1-2; D is undetermined. There are 15 residues in the CDR3. Germline CDR1 and CDR2: LGHDT and YNNKEL (reference sequence). Trimming removed 2 bases from V and 6 bases from J, with 16 bases in between. The chain's CDR3 is CASSQSAAQNDGYTL. The CDR3 DNA follows: TGTGCCAGCAGCCAAAGTGCGGCGCAAAACGATGGCTACACCTTA.

The chain uses TRBV20-1 and TRBJ2-7, with no clear D. Trimming left V 3 bases short and J 0 bases short, with 15 bases between. Germline CDR1 and CDR2: DFQATT and SNEGSKA (reference sequence). The CDR3 runs 15 residues. The CDR3 reads CSASGVGPISYEQYF. The CDR3, as DNA: TGCAGTGCTAGCGGCGTTGGCCCTATCTCCTACGAGCAGTACTTC.

This clonotype appeared a single time. CDR3 sequence reads: CASSLGQAVTEAFF. The CDR3 nucleotides read TGTGCCAGCAGTTTAGGACAGGCGGTCACTGAAGCTTTCTTT. The chain uses TRBV28 and TRBJ1-1; 7 bases are a match to TRBD1. After removal of 2 bases from V and 4 bases from J, the junction contained 4 bases not matched to a gene. The CDR3 runs to 14 residues. Germline assignment: CDR1 MDHEN and CDR2 SYDVKM.

The chain is built from TRBV5-1 and TRBJ2-1; TRBD2 might be the D (6 bases). Germline V gives CDR1 SGHRS, CDR2 YFSETQ. The length of the CDR3 is 16 residues. V was pared by 0 bases and J by 1 base, with 11 bases between. CDR3 coding DNA: TGCGCCAGCAGCTTGGATCGGGGAGGTTCCTACAATGAGCAGTTCTTC. Translation gives CASSLDRGGSYNEQFF. Complete variable domain (other parts from reference TRBV5-1 and TRBJ2-1): KAGVTQTPRYLIKTRGQQVTLSCSPISGHRSVSWYQQTPGQGLQFLFEYFSETQRNKGNFPGRFSGRQFSNSRSEMNVSTLELGDSALYLCASSLDRGGSYNEQFFGPGTRLTVL.

There are a few counts of this clonotype. This chain joins TRBV3-1 and TRBJ2-3; 9 positions agree with TRBD2. V dropped 5 bases and J dropped 3; count of bases not matched to a gene: 6. The germline V gene encodes CDR1 LGHDT and CDR2 YNNKEL (reference sequence). This CDR3 has 15 amino acids. The CDR3 loop reads CASSFQSGGTDTQYF. CDR3 coding DNA: TGTGCCAGCAGCTTCCAAAGCGGGGGGACAGATACGCAGTATTTT.

This clonotype was picked up a small number of times. The chain employs TRBV30 and TRBJ2-7; D could derive from TRBD1 or TRBD2 (6 bases each). V was shortened by 0 bases and J by 7 bases, with 16 bases between the two germline ends. This CDR3 is 14 amino acids long. Germline lookup yields CDR1 GTSNPN and CDR2 SVGIG (reference sequence). CDR3 protein: CAWSVGGGLGEQYF. The CDR3 nucleotides read TGTGCCTGGAGTGTAGGTGGGGGGCTGGGGGAGCAGTACTTC.

This clonotype was counted a few times. The chain carries TRBV11-2 and TRBJ2-5; the D call may be TRBD1 or TRBD2 (5 bases each). Germline CDR1 SGHAT, CDR2 FQNNGV. The CDR3 is 14 amino acids. V lost 0 bases to trimming and J lost 7 bases, with 12 bases between them. As DNA, the CDR3 is TGTGCCAGCAGCTTAGATCGGGACGCCCGGACCCAGTACTTC. Translated, it gives CASSLDRDARTQYF.

This clonotype was seen a single time. The chain has TRBV9 and TRBJ1-3, with TRBD1 matching 8 bases. The junction had 9 bases not matched to a gene; V was cut back by 4 bases and J by 0 bases. The CDR3 sequence is 17 residues long. Germline values: CDR1 SGDLS, CDR2 YYNGEE. The CDR3 DNA sequence: TGTGCCAGCAGCTTCGAGGACAGGGCCTACTCTGGAAACACCATATATTTT. Translated, it gives CASSFEDRAYSGNTIYF.

To note about this clonotype: An end of the junction does not agree with germline; a read error may underlie this. The V gene is TRBV7-7, the J gene TRBJ2-1; D might be TRBD1 (5 bases). The length of the CDR3 is 13 residues. Germline CDR1 reads SSHAT; CDR2 reads FNYEAQ (reference sequence). The CDR3 loop reads CASSLDTLGEQFF. Here the CDR3 DNA reads TGTGCTAGCAGCTTGGACACTCTCGGTGAGCAGTTCTTC.

The DNA for the CDR3 is TGTGCCAGCAGTTATGGAGTTTCCACAGATACGCAGTATTTT. It translates to CASSYGVSTDTQYF. V gene TRBV12-3 or TRBV12-4 combines with J gene TRBJ2-3; no clear D gene. Trimming took off 4 bases at V and 2 bases at J, with 10 bases between the two ends. This CDR3 region has 14 residues.

This clonotype was observed a few times. This sequence joins TRBV27 and TRBJ2-1, with 14 bases identical to TRBD2. The CDR3 has 17 amino acids. The V segment lost 4 bases and the J segment 6 bases; nucleotides outside the gene matches: 8. The germline V gene has CDR1 MNHEY and CDR2 SMNVEV (reference sequence). The CDR3: CASSSPRTSGRINEQFF. The CDR3 DNA reads as TGTGCCAGCAGTTCCCCTCGGACTAGCGGGAGGATCAATGAGCAGTTCTTC.

V is TRBV7-2 and J is TRBJ2-3; 8 bases fit TRBD2. V lost 3 bases, J lost 4 bases, and 6 bases stayed unmatched. The CDR3 extends over 15 amino acids. CDR1 is SGHTA and CDR2 is FQGNSA in the germline V gene. In nucleotides, the CDR3 is TGTGCCAGCAGCTTGGCGGGAGGTCCGCCAGATACGCAGTATTTT. This translates into CASSLAGGPPDTQYF.

This clonotype was picked up a small number of times. The J gene is TRBJ2-7, the V gene TRBV27; a possible D gene is TRBD2 (5 bases). Germline V lookup: CDR1 MNHEY, CDR2 SMNVEV (reference sequence). Deletions cut 3 bases from V and 2 bases from J, with 14 bases between. The CDR3 runs 15 residues. The CDR3 region has the DNA TGTGCCAGCAGTTTCCTAGCTCGACGGACCTACGAGCAGTACTTC. It codes for CASSFLARRTYEQYF.

The table lists this clonotype with a few counts. The V gene is TRBV5-1, the J gene TRBJ2-3, with 9 bases matching TRBD1. This CDR3 spans 16 amino acids. The V and J ends lost 3 bases and 6 bases, in that order; junction bases with no gene match: 11. Germline CDR1 is SGHRS and CDR2 is YFSETQ. CDR3 DNA: TGCGCCAGCAGCTACAAGGGACAGGGCCTCCCGGATACGCAGTATTTT. It codes for CASSYKGQGLPDTQYF.

This clonotype was recorded a few times. The rearrangement links TRBV18 to TRBJ2-2; TRBD2 matches at 8 bases. The junction had 6 bases not matched to a gene; V was cut back by 5 bases and J by 4 bases. The CDR3 covers 15 residues. Germline V gene sequence: CDR1 KGHSH, CDR2 LQKENI. The CDR3 nucleotides read TGTGCCAGCTCATTCAAGCGGGAGCGCACCGGGGAGCTGTTTTTT. Encoded protein: CASSFKRERTGELFF.

The chain combines TRBV12-3 or TRBV12-4 with TRBJ1-5, with TRBD1 identical over 9 bases. This CDR3 has 15 amino acids. The V gene end was trimmed by 6 bases and the J gene end by 5 bases; junction bases not matched to a gene: 8. The CDR3 DNA reads as TGTGCCAGCAGCACCACAGGGGGCGCGGATCAGCCCCAGCATTTT. Translating it yields CASSTTGGADQPQHF.